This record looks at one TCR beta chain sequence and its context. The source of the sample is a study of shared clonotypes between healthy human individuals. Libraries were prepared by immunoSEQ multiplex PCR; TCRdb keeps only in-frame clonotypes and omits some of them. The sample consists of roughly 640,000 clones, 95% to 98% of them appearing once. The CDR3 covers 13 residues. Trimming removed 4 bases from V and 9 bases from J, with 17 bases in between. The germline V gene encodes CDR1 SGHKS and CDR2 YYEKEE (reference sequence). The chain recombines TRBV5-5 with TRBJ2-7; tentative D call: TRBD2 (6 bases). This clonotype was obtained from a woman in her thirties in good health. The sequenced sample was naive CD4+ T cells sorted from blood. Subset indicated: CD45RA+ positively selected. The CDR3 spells CASSLIAELGQYF. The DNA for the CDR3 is TGTGCCAGCAGCCTAATAGCGGAGTTAGGGCAGTACTTC.